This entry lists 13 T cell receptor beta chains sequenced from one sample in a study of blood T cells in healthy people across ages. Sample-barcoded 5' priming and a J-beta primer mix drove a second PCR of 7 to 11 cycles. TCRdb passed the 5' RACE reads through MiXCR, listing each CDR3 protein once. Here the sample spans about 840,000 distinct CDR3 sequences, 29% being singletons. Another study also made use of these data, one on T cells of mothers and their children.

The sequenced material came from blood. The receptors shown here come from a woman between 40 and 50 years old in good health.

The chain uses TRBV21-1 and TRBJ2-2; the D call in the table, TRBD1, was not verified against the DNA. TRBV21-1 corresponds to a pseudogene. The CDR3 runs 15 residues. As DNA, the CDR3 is TGTGCCAGCAGCAAAGGGACAGGGAACATCGGGGAGCTGTTTTTT. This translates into CASSKGTGNIGELFF.

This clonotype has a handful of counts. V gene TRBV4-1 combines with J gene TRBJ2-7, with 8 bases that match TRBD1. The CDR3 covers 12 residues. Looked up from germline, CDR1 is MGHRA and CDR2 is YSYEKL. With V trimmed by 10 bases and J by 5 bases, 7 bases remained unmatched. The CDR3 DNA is TGCGCCATCTGGGTCAGGGGGCACGAGCAGTACTTC. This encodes CAIWVRGHEQYF.

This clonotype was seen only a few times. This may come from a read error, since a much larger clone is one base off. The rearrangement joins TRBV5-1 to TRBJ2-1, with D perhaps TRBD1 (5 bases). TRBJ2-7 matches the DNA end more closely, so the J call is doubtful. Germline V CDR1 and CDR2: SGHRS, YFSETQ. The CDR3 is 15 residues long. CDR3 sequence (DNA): TGCGCCAGCAGCTTGGTCGGCCGAGAGGACAATGAGCAGTACTTC. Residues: CASSLVGREDNEQYF.

For the CDR3, the DNA is TGTGCCAGCAGCTTAGCAGGGACAGGGGGCGACGAGCAGTACTTC. Protein: CASSLAGTGGDEQYF. The chain employs TRBV7-8 and TRBJ2-7; TRBD1 aligns across 12 bases. V shed 0 bases and J 5 bases; nucleotides not matched to a gene: 2. Germline V gene lookup returns CDR1 SGHVS and CDR2 FQNEAQ. CDR3 size: 15 residues.

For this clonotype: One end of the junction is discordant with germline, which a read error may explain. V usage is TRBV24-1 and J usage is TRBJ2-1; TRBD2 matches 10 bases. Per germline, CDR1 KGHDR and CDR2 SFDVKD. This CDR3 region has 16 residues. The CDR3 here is CTTSDTLAGTYNEQFF. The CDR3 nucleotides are TGTACCACCAGTGATACACTAGCGGGGACATACAATGAGCAGTTCTTC.

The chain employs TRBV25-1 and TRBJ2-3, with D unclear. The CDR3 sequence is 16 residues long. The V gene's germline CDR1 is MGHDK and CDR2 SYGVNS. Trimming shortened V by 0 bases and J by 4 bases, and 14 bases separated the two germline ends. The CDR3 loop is CASSEYPDGSADTQYF. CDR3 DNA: TGTGCCAGCAGTGAATACCCCGATGGGTCGGCAGATACGCAGTATTTT.

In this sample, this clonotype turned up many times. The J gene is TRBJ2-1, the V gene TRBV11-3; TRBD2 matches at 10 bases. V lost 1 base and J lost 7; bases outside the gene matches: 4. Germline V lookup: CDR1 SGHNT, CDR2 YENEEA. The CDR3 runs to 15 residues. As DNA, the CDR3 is TGTGCCAGCAGCTTAGGTACTAGCGGGGATAATGAGCAGTTCTTC. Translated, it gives CASSLGTSGDNEQFF.

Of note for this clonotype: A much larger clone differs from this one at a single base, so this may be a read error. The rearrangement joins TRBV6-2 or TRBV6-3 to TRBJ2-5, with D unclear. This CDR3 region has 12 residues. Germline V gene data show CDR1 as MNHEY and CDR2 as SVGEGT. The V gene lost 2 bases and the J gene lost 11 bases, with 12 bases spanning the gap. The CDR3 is CASSYEGNEQYF. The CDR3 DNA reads TGTGCCAGCAGTTACGAAGGCAATGAGCAGTACTTC.

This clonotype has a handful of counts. The CDR3 loop is CASSFESRSNQPQHF. CDR3 nucleotide sequence: TGTGCCAGCAGCTTCGAAAGTCGGAGCAATCAGCCCCAGCATTTT. The V and J genes are TRBV7-2 and TRBJ1-5; D uncertain. V lost 3 bases to trimming and J lost 1 base, with 10 bases between them. The CDR3 totals 15 residues. Germline CDR1 SGHTA, CDR2 FQGNSA. The full variable domain, completed using reference TRBV7-2 and TRBJ1-5, is GAGVSQSPSNKVTEKGKDVELRCDPISGHTALYWYRQSLGQGLEFLIYFQGNSAPDKSGLPSDRFSAERTGGSVSTLTIQRTQQEDSAVYLCASSFESRSNQPQHFGDGTRLSIL.

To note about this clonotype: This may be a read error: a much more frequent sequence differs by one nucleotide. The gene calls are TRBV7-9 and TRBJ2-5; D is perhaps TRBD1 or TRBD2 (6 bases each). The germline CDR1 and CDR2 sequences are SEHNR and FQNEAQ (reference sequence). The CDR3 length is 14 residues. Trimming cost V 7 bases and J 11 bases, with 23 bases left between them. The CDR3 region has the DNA TGTGCCAGCACCCTGGGGGGCCGAGGGAATGAGCAGTACTTC. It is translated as CASTLGGRGNEQYF.

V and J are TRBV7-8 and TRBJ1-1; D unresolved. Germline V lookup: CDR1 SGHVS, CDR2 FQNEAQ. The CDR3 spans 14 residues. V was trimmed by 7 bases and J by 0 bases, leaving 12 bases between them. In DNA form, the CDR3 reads TGTGCCAGCACCTTCGGGGTCATGAACACTGAAGCTTTCTTT. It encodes CASTFGVMNTEAFF. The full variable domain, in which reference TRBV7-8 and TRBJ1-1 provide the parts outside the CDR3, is GAGVSQSPRYKVAKRGQDVALRCDPISGHVSLFWYQQALGQGPEFLTYFQNEAQLDKSGLPSDRFFAERPEGSVSTLKIQRTQQEDSAVYLCASTFGVMNTEAFFGQGTRLTVV.

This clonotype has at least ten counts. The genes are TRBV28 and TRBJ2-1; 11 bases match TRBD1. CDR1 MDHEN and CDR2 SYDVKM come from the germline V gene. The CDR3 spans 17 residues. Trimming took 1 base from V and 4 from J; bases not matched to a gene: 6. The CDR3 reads CASSLSGQGGPYNEQFF. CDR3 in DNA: TGTGCCAGCAGTTTATCGGGACAGGGGGGGCCTTACAATGAGCAGTTCTTC.

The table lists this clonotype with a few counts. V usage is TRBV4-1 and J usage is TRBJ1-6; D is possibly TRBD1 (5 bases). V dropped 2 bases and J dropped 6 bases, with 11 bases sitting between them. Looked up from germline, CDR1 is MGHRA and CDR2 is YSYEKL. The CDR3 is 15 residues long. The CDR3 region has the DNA TGCGCCAGCAGCCAACCGACAGTTGGTAATTCACCCCTCCACTTT. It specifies CASSQPTVGNSPLHF.